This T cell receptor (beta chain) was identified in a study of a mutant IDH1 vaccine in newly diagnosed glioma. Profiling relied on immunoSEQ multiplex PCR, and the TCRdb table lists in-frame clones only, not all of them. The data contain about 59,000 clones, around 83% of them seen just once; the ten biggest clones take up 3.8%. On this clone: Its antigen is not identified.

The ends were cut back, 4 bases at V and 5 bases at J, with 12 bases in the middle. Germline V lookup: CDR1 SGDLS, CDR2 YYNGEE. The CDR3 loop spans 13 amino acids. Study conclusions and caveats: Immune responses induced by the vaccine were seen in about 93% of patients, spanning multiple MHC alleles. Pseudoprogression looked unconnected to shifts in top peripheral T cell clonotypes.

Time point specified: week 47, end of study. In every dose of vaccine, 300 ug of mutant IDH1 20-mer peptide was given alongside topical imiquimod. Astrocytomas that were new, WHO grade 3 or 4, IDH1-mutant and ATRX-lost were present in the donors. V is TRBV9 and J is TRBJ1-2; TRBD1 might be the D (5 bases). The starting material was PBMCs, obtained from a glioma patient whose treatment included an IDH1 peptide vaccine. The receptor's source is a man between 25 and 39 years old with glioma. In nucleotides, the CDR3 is TGTGCCAGCAGCCCCAGTGAGGGGTATGGCTACACCTTC. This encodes CASSPSEGYGYTF.